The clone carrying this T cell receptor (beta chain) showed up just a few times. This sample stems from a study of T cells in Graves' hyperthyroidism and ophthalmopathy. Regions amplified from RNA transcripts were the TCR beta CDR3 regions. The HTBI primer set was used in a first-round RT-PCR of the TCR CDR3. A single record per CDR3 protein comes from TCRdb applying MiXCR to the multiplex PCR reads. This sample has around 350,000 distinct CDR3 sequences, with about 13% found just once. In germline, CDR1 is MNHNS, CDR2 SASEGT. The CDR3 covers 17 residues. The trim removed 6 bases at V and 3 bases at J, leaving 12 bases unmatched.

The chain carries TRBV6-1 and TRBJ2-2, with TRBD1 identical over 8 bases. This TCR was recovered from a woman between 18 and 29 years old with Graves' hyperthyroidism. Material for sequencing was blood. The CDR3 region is CASSRNVGQGYTGELFF. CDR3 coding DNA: TGTGCCAGCAGCCGAAACGTCGGACAGGGATACACCGGGGAGCTGTTTTTT.